This T cell receptor beta chain was observed in a study of regulatory T cells in long-lasting Graves disease. Broader study findings: Persistent Graves' patients showed reduced TCR diversity versus newly diagnosed patients. Preferential use of TRBV28, TRBJ1-2 and TRBJ2-5 was seen in persistent disease.

Indicated time point: newly diagnosed GD, antithyroid drugs for less than 3 months. TCR sequences were obtained from RNA taken from PBMCs. The authors drew patients from an endocrinology department in Xi'an, China. CDR3 size: 14 residues. Losses at the gene ends were 0 bases for V and 3 bases for J; bases not matched to a gene: 0. Germline loops: CDR1 KGHSH, CDR2 LQKENI. Arm-PCR of CDR3 regions with iRepertoire HTBI primers generated TCR beta libraries. MiXCR, run by TCRdb on the multiplex PCR reads, gives a single entry per CDR3 protein. The profile shows approximately 250,000 distinct CDR3 sequences, around 18% of them singletons. This clonotype was observed at least ten times. Its antigen is not identified.

J is TRBJ2-3 and V is TRBV18; 7 nucleotides match TRBD2. The sample in question was peripheral blood mononuclear cells (PBMCs), obtained at new diagnosis, from a patient treated with antithyroid drugs. The source of this sequence is a female donor with Graves disease. CDR3 sequence reads: CASSPPAGTDTQYF. CDR3 DNA sequence: TGTGCCAGCTCACCACCAGCGGGGACAGATACGCAGTATTTT.